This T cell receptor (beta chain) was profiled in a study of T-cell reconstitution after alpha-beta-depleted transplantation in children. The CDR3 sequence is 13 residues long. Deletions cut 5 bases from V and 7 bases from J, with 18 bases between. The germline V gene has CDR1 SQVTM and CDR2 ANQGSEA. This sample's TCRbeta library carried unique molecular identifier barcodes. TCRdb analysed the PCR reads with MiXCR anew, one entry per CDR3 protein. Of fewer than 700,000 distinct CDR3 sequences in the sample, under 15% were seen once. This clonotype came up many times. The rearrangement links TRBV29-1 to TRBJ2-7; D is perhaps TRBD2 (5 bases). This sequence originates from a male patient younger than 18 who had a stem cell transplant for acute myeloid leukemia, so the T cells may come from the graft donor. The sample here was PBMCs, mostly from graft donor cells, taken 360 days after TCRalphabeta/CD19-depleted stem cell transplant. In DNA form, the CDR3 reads TGCAGCGTTTCCTTGGGTGTTCGCGGGGAGCAGTACTTC. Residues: CSVSLGVRGEQYF.